The T cell receptor beta chain described here comes from a study of blood T cell repertoires in COVID-19 (dated by TCRdb to the early 2020s). Regarding the complete study: Collaborator samples came from the United States, Italy and Spain and covered acute and convalescent phases of COVID-19. The prospective study material was composed of cDNA or gDNA derived from T cells, B-cell-depleted T cells, or PBMCs. Subjects who had been exposed to COVID-19, were actively infected with it, or had recovered from it provided the deeply sampled blood TCRbeta repertoires that made up the dataset. The repertoires were made available in a free public database intended to serve as a resource for research on the immune response to SARS-CoV-2. Samples were obtained from the ongoing ImmuneRACE study (first 160 participants) and from over 1,000 subjects provided by 6 global collaborators. A de-identified subject ID, COVID-19 status, age in years and sex were almost always included in the sample metadata. Where available, HLA class I and class II types were taken from metadata supplied by the sample provider and were not determined by assay-based typing. Broader findings and caveats from the paper: The amount of clinical and demographic metadata varied by source and participant and was provided uncurated.

From its cysteine to its phenylalanine, the CDR3 spans 13 amino acids. The entry retains the CDR3 DNA only, 39 bases that are in frame from base 1. Via the germline V gene, CDR1 is MDHEN and CDR2 SYDVKM. V is pared back by 6 bases and J by 6 bases, with 11 bases lying between the germline termini. As to this clone: There is no known antigen for this receptor. No per-base quality is available; no much larger clone lies one base away.

Each collaborating institution followed its own protocols to collect whole blood in K2EDTA tubes. Collaborator samples were shipped for TCRbeta analysis as frozen whole blood, isolated PBMCs, or DNA extracted from either sample type. TCRbeta CDR3 regions were amplified from genomic DNA using the immunoSEQ Assay, a bias-controlled multiplex PCR. On the study's bioinformatics: The number of nucleated cells in each sample was estimated from the amplification of reference gene primers within the assay. Sequence reads were collapsed and filtered to measure the absolute abundance of every unique TCRbeta CDR3 rearrangement. For each sample, productive Simpson clonality was calculated as the square root of Simpson's diversity index over productive rearrangements. In its TCRdb copy, this immuneACCESS table keeps in-frame sequences only and misses some clones. Where compared with another copy, unresolved V genes explain less than half of these, and the others have no known cause. V and J calls and clone size are given by that table; D and trimming were obtained from the DNA. The sample contains 200,000 to 250,000 clones, less than 85% of them found a single time. Of the sample, around 6% is held by the ten largest clones.

The receptor was derived from a woman in her 70s with acute or convalescent COVID-19. Sequencing used peripheral blood. This chain joins TRBV28 to TRBJ1-4; TRBD1 is perhaps the D gene, given 5 matching bases. The CDR3 has the sequence CASRVTVDEKLFF. The nucleotides are TGTGCCAGCAGGGTGACAGTCGATGAAAAACTGTTTTTT.